The TCR beta chain under discussion was sequenced for a study of Graves' ophthalmopathy and Graves' hyperthyroidism. As for the study in general: Where ophthalmopathy was absent within 18 months of follow-up, hyperthyroidism was stable. Study-wide results and caveats: A model built from 13 signatures distinguished ophthalmopathy from stable hyperthyroidism with about 86% sensitivity and approximately 80% specificity.

Amplified TCR beta CDR3 regions were obtained using RNA transcripts as template. Second-round multiplex PCR came after first-round RT-PCR with HTBI primers. TCRdb used MiXCR to reprocess the multiplex PCR reads, holding one entry per CDR3 protein. The sample shows more than 1,000,000 distinct CDR3 sequences, roughly two fifths of them seen only once. The CDR3 is made up of 12 amino acids. The V and J ends lost 8 bases and 5 bases respectively, with 12 bases between them. Germline CDR1 reads MNHEY; CDR2 reads SVGEGT. No donor had other autoimmune disease, uncontrolled infection, pregnancy or lactation. As diagnostic evidence, clinical symptoms, serum thyroxine, TRAb, thyroid ultrasound and orbital computed tomography were relied upon. Ten or more counts support this clonotype. Its antigen is not known.

The receptor was isolated from an adult man with Graves' hyperthyroidism. Sequencing input: peripheral blood or thyroid tissue (not recorded which). V gene TRBV6-2 or TRBV6-3 combines with J gene TRBJ2-5; a weak D match, TRBD2 (5 bases). The CDR3 region is CASGAGWETQYF. In DNA, the CDR3 is TGTGCCAGCGGTGCGGGCTGGGAGACCCAGTACTTC.